The TCR beta chain under discussion was sequenced for a study of control samples from healthy donors and cancer patients. Between the trimmed V and J ends, which lost 6 bases and 11 bases, there was a span of 16 bases. Germline V lookup: CDR1 MDHEN, CDR2 SYDVKM. CDR3 length: 13 amino acids. The table came from immunoSEQ multiplex PCR; TCRdb's copy has only in-frame clones and leaves some out. The profile shows more than 75,000 clones, roughly 83% of them singletons. This sequence joins TRBV28 and TRBJ1-4, with a possible D match to TRBD1 (6 bases). This TCR was recovered from a man in his 70s with lung cancer. The sequenced sample was PBMCs. CDR3 region: CASSQGLGGKLFF. CDR3 DNA: TGTGCCAGCAGCCAGGGGTTGGGAGGGAAACTGTTTTTT.